The 2 T cell receptor beta chains presented below share a single source sample, sequenced in a study of CD8+ T cells in alopecia areata. The treatment here: oral pan-JAK inhibitor, 5-10 mg twice daily. In each case, RNA was isolated and then reverse transcribed into cDNA as the sequencing template. This table comes from immunoSEQ multiplex PCR, and its TCRdb copy is limited to in-frame clones, with some not included. The sample contains about 120,000 clones, about 61% of which appear only once. This specimen consisted of CD8+ T cells sorted from blood, obtained at week 4, from a patient treated with tofacitinib. The receptors come from a human donor with alopecia areata.

The CDR3 DNA reads TGTGCCTGGAGTGTAGGGACAGGGATGGGCGAGCAGTACTTC. Translated, it gives CAWSVGTGMGEQYF. The chain uses TRBV30 and TRBJ2-7, with 9 bases lining up with TRBD1. V lost 0 bases and J lost 6; bases outside the gene matches: 6. CDR1 is GTSNPN, CDR2 SVGIG, per germline (reference sequence). This CDR3 spans 14 amino acids. Complete variable domain (other parts from reference TRBV30 and TRBJ2-7): SQTIHQWPATLVQPVGSPLSLECTVEGTSNPNLYWYRQAAGRGLQLLFYSVGIGQISSEVPQNLSASRPQDRQFILSSKKLLLSDSGFYLCAWSVGTGMGEQYFGPGTRLTVT.

The rearrangement joins TRBV4-2 to TRBJ2-7; TRBD1 aligns across 11 bases. Trimming removed 0 bases from V and 3 bases from J; junction bases left unmatched: 4. This CDR3 comprises 16 residues. From germline, CDR1 is LGHNA and CDR2 YNFKEQ. In DNA, the CDR3 is TGTGCCAGCAGCCAAGATGAGGGGACAGGGGGCTACGAGCAGTACTTC. Its protein product is CASSQDEGTGGYEQYF.